Below are 21 T cell receptor beta chains sequenced from a single sample in a study of CD8+CD57+ T cells in acquired aplastic anemia. The TCR beta profiling, which covered VDJ combination and CDR3 sequence, was carried out using genomic DNA as the template. TCRdb independently ran MiXCR on the reads; one entry per CDR3 protein. The sample has about 81,000 distinct CDR3 sequences, over 35% seen once; the top ten hold around 63%. The material sequenced was sorted CD4+, CD8+, or CD8+CD57+ T cells (not recorded which) from PBMCs. Receptor source: a human donor in good health, serving as a control.

Many counts were recorded for this clonotype. This chain links TRBV11-2 with TRBJ2-3; TRBD2 aligns across 9 bases. V gave up 5 bases and J gave up 4 bases; unmatched junction bases: 10. CDR3 size: 16 residues. The germline V gene has CDR1 SGHAT and CDR2 FQNNGV. CDR3 sequence (DNA): TGTGCCAGCAGCCGTCTGGCGGGAGGGTCGGCAGATACGCAGTATTTT. Protein product: CASSRLAGGSADTQYF.

CDR3 residues: CASSLDRSGEAFF. CDR3 nucleotides: TGCGCCAGCAGCTTAGACAGAAGTGGAGAAGCTTTCTTT. The chain couples TRBV5-1 to TRBJ1-1; a weak D match, TRBD1 (5 bases). The CDR3 is 13 residues long. Trimming removed 2 bases from V and 8 bases from J, with 13 bases in between. Germline V gives CDR1 SGHRS, CDR2 YFSETQ.

The table lists this clonotype with a few counts. V and J are TRBV6-5 and TRBJ1-6; no reliable D call. In germline, CDR1 is MNHEY, CDR2 SVGAGI. The CDR3 contains 15 residues. Trimming removed 1 base at V and 5 bases at J, with 9 bases between. The CDR3 DNA reads TGTGCCAGCAGTTACTTGGGTTCCCATAATTCACCCCTCCACTTT. This translates into CASSYLGSHNSPLHF.

The chain links TRBV19 to TRBJ2-3; a possible D gene is TRBD2 (6 bases). CDR3 length equals 13 residues. With 3 bases removed from V and 4 bases from J, the gap between germline ends came to 8 bases. Germline V gene lookup returns CDR1 LNHDA and CDR2 SQIVND (reference sequence). The CDR3 region has the DNA TGTGCCAGTAGTATTAGCGGTGCAGATACGCAGTATTTT. Its protein is CASSISGADTQYF. Full variable domain (missing parts from reference TRBV19 and TRBJ2-3): DGGITQSPKYLFRKEGQNVTLSCEQNLNHDAMYWYRQDPGQGLRLIYYSQIVNDFQKGDIAEGYSVSREKKESFPLTVTSAQKNPTAFYLCASSISGADTQYFGPGTRLTVL.

This clonotype was counted many times. The chain recombines TRBV9 with TRBJ1-1; tentatively, D is TRBD1 (5 bases). The CDR3 contains 13 residues. Germline V gene lookup returns CDR1 SGDLS and CDR2 YYNGEE. V gave up 5 bases and J gave up 4 bases, with 12 bases separating them. The DNA of the CDR3 is TGTGCCAGCAGTCTAGGGGACGGCACTGAAGCTTTCTTT. Translated, it gives CASSLGDGTEAFF.

This rearrangement joins TRBV19 to TRBJ1-1; 9 bases agree with TRBD1. The CDR3 has 14 residues. Germline CDR1 reads LNHDA; CDR2 reads SQIVND (reference sequence). J was trimmed by 6 bases and V by 3 bases; bases with no gene match: 5. CDR3 nucleotide sequence: TGTGCCAGTAGTATCGGGACAGGGTTTGCTGAAGCTTTCTTT. Translated: CASSIGTGFAEAFF.

This clonotype has a count of ten or more. CDR3: CASSDRDSYGYTF. The DNA for the CDR3 is TGTGCCAGCAGCGACCGGGACAGCTATGGCTACACCTTC. The chain joins TRBV9 to TRBJ1-2; 7 bases line up with TRBD1. The CDR3 loop spans 13 amino acids. Germline V gives CDR1 SGDLS, CDR2 YYNGEE. The junction had 3 bases not matched to a gene; V was cut back by 3 bases and J by 4 bases.

Ten or more counts support this clonotype. The chain joins TRBV2 to TRBJ2-1; 8 nucleotides align to TRBD2. The CDR3 loop spans 16 amino acids. J lost 5 bases, V lost 8 bases, and 14 bases had no gene match. In germline, CDR1 is SNHLY, CDR2 FYNNEI. The DNA of the CDR3 is TGTGCCAGCTCACCCTATTTAGCGGGGCACGACAATGAGCAGTTCTTC. It specifies CASSPYLAGHDNEQFF.

This clonotype came up a few times. The rearrangement joins TRBV6-5 to TRBJ2-5, with D maybe TRBD1 (5 bases). Germline V gene lookup returns CDR1 MNHEY and CDR2 SVGAGI. The CDR3 length is 15 residues. V was clipped by 2 bases and J by 1 base, with 11 bases between them. The DNA for the CDR3 is TGTGCCAGCAGTTACAGGGGCGACCCCCAAGAGACCCAGTACTTC. Translation gives CASSYRGDPQETQYF.

This clonotype has more than one count but fewer than ten. This CDR3 reads CASSIVRDEKLFF. As DNA, the CDR3 is TGTGCCAGTAGTATCGTTCGGGATGAAAAACTGTTTTTT. The chain employs TRBV19 and TRBJ1-4; D not resolved. CDR1 is LNHDA, CDR2 SQIVND, per germline (reference sequence). Trimming pared 3 bases from V and 6 bases from J, leaving 8 bases between. The CDR3 consists of 13 residues.

The CDR3 here is CASSYGVAFYGYTF. The CDR3 DNA sequence: TGTGCCAGCAGTTATGGGGTCGCCTTTTATGGCTACACCTTC. The chain carries TRBV2 and TRBJ1-2; D remains unclear. There are 14 residues in the CDR3. Per the germline V gene, CDR1 is SNHLY and CDR2 is FYNNEI. V was trimmed by 5 bases and J by 5 bases, leaving 15 bases between them.

Many counts were recorded for this clonotype. The chain links TRBV20-1 to TRBJ2-7; maybe TRBD2 (6 bases). The germline gives CDR1 DFQATT, CDR2 SNEGSKA (reference sequence). Trimming stripped 0 bases from V and 2 bases from J, with 14 bases between. The CDR3 extends over 15 amino acids. The CDR3 here is CSARDRGGGTYEQYF. CDR3 DNA: TGCAGTGCTAGAGATCGGGGTGGAGGGACCTACGAGCAGTACTTC.

The chain recombines TRBV6-1 with TRBJ2-3; unclear D gene. The CDR3 is made up of 14 amino acids. Germline V gene sequence: CDR1 MNHNS, CDR2 SASEGT. The germline V and J ends were trimmed by 2 bases and 2 bases, with 8 bases remaining between them. The CDR3 region is CASSESGYTDTQYF. In nucleotides, the CDR3 is TGTGCCAGCAGTGAATCGGGTTACACAGATACGCAGTATTTT.

This clonotype has at least ten counts. The chain has TRBV9 and TRBJ2-1, with 10 bases that match TRBD1. This CDR3 contains 17 residues. V shed 1 base and J 8 bases; nucleotides not matched to a gene: 12. Germline CDR1 SGDLS, CDR2 YYNGEE. Written as DNA, the CDR3 is TGTGCCAGCAGCGTACTCTCCGGGACAGGGGTAGTGTATGAGCAGTTCTTC. Translating gives CASSVLSGTGVVYEQFF.

This clonotype was detected many times. The chain joins TRBV11-3 to TRBJ2-7; 7 bases map to TRBD1. The CDR3 is made up of 15 amino acids. Trimming cost V 5 bases and J 4 bases; bases outside gene matches: 11. CDR1 is SGHNT, CDR2 YENEEA, per germline. This CDR3 reads CASSPKQGPSYEQYF. The CDR3 region has the DNA TGTGCCAGCAGCCCTAAACAGGGGCCGAGTTACGAGCAGTACTTC.

This clonotype appeared a single time. The chain is built from TRBV2 and TRBJ1-5, with TRBD1 matching over 9 bases. Germline CDR1 reads SNHLY; CDR2 reads FYNNEI. The CDR3 loop spans 14 amino acids. V lost 6 bases, J lost 6 bases, and 6 bases stayed unmatched. CDR3 nucleotides: TGTGCCAGCAGGGGAACGACAGGGGGTCAGCCCCAGCATTTT. This gives the protein CASRGTTGGQPQHF.

This clonotype has at least ten counts. This chain uses TRBV2 with TRBJ2-1; 8 bases align to TRBD1. V lost 8 bases and J lost 6; bases outside the gene matches: 6. The CDR3 consists of 13 residues. Germline V gives CDR1 SNHLY, CDR2 FYNNEI. The CDR3 bases are TGTGCCAGCCCCGGGACAGGTCCCAATGAGCAGTTCTTC. Its translation is CASPGTGPNEQFF. The entire variable domain, with the rest obtained from reference TRBV2 and TRBJ2-1, is as follows: EPEVTQTPSHQVTQMGQEVILRCVPISNHLYFYWYRQILGQKVEFLVSFYNNEISEKSEIFDDQFSVERPDGSNFTLKIRSTKLEDSAMYFCASPGTGPNEQFFGPGTRLTVL.

This clonotype was counted many times. This chain joins TRBV7-9 and TRBJ2-3; TRBD2 aligns across 8 bases. The trim removed 5 bases at V and 1 base at J, leaving 8 bases unmatched. CDR1 and CDR2 from the germline V gene are SEHNR and FQNEAQ (reference sequence). This CDR3 is built from 16 residues. For the CDR3, the DNA is TGTGCCAGCAGCCAGTGGGGGCGGGAGGGCACAGATACGCAGTATTTT. Translated: CASSQWGREGTDTQYF.

This clonotype was seen many times. The V and J genes are TRBV19 and TRBJ1-1; D is undetermined. V lost 3 bases and J 2 bases, leaving 10 bases between the germline ends. The length of the CDR3 is 14 residues. Germline V lookup: CDR1 LNHDA, CDR2 SQIVND (reference sequence). CDR3 residues: CASSIRGSNTEAFF. CDR3 DNA sequence: TGTGCCAGTAGTATCCGGGGTTCAAACACTGAAGCTTTCTTT. Full variable domain (rest looked up from reference TRBV19 and TRBJ1-1): DGGITQSPKYLFRKEGQNVTLSCEQNLNHDAMYWYRQDPGQGLRLIYYSQIVNDFQKGDIAEGYSVSREKKESFPLTVTSAQKNPTAFYLCASSIRGSNTEAFFGQGTRLTVV.

The chain uses TRBV10-1 and TRBJ2-6; either TRBD1 or TRBD2 may fit D (5 bases each). This CDR3 is 14 amino acids long. V was trimmed by 5 bases and J by 5 bases, leaving 10 bases between them. Germline V gene lookup returns CDR1 WNHNN and CDR2 SYGVQD (reference sequence). CDR3 protein: CASSREGRANVLTF. The CDR3 DNA is TGCGCCAGCAGTCGCGAGGGGAGGGCCAACGTCCTGACTTTC.

The chain recombines TRBV15 with TRBJ1-1, with a tentative D call TRBD1 (5 bases). Germline V gene sequence: CDR1 LNHNV, CDR2 YYDKDF (reference sequence). The CDR3 contains 15 residues. The V end was cut by 0 bases, the J end by 3 bases, with 11 bases between. As DNA, the CDR3 is TGTGCCACCAGCAGAGAGGCAGGGTTTGACACTGAAGCTTTCTTT. Its translation is CATSREAGFDTEAFF.